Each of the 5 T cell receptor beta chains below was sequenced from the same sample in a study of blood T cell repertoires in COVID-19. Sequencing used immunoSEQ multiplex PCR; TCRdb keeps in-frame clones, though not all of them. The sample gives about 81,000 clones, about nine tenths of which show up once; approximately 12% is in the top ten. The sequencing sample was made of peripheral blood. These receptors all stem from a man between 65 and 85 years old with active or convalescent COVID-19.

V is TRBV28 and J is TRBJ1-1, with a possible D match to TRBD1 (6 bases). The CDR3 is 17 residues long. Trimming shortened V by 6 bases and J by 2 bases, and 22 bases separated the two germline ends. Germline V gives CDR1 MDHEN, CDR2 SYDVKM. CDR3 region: CASSPQGRGRLNTEAFF. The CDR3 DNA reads TGTGCCAGCAGCCCCCAGGGCAGGGGTCGCCTCAACACTGAAGCTTTCTTT.

CDR3 amino acids: CASSLLPRSITGELFF. Here the CDR3 DNA reads TGCGCCAGCAGTCTGCTACCCCGATCGATCACCGGGGAGCTGTTTTTT. The chain links TRBV4-3 to TRBJ2-2; D call uncertain. Trimming pared 6 bases from V and 4 bases from J, leaving 18 bases between. In germline, CDR1 is LGHNA, CDR2 YSLEER. The CDR3 runs 16 residues.

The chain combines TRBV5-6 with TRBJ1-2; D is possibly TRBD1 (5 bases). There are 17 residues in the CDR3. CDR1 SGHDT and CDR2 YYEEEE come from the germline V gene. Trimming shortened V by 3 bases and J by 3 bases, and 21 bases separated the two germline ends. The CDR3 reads CASSSARGRSGDYGYTF. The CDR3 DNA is TGTGCCAGCAGCTCCGCGCGGGGGAGGTCGGGTGACTATGGCTACACCTTC.

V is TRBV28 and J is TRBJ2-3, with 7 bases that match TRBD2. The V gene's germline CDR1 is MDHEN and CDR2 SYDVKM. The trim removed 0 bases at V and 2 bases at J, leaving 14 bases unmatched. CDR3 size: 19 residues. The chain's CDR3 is CASSLWGLGDYQNTDTQYF. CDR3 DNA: TGTGCCAGCAGTTTATGGGGGCTTGGGGACTACCAAAACACAGATACGCAGTATTTT.

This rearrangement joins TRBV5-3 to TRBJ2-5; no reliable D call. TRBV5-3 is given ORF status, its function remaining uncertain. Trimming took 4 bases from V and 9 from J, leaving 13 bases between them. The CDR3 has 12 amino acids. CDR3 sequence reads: CARSERSAAQYF. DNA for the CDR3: TGTGCCAGAAGCGAACGGTCCGCGGCCCAGTACTTC.